This T cell receptor beta chain was sequenced for a study of blood T cell repertoires in COVID-19. Study-wide context: The study drew acute and convalescent COVID-19 samples from the United States, Italy and Spain. From T cells, B-cell-depleted T cells, or PBMCs came the material, which was cDNA or gDNA.

The germline CDR1 and CDR2 sequences are LNHDA and SQIVND (reference sequence). Losses at the gene ends were 4 bases for V and 0 bases for J; bases not matched to a gene: 6. The CDR3 length is 16 residues. Enrolment of Seattle patients took place during active infection, and they were followed longitudinally. The authors' processing: Using reference gene primer amplification, nucleated cell counts were estimated. Sequencing was performed with immunoSEQ multiplex PCR; in TCRdb, only in-frame clones are kept and a portion is missing. The V and J calls and clone size are taken from that table; D and trimming were inferred from the DNA. The table lists some 240,000 clones, 85% of them singletons.

The gene calls are TRBV19 and TRBJ1-5; TRBD1 agrees at 7 bases. Sequenced material: peripheral blood. The receptor was isolated from a woman aged 70-85 years with COVID-19, enrolled during active disease. The CDR3 spells CASSKPGGHSNQPQHF. CDR3 DNA sequence: TGTGCCAGTAGTAAACCAGGGGGGCATAGCAATCAGCCCCAGCATTTT. Supplemented by reference TRBV19 and TRBJ1-5, the full variable domain reads DGGITQSPKYLFRKEGQNVTLSCEQNLNHDAMYWYRQDPGQGLRLIYYSQIVNDFQKGDIAEGYSVSREKKESFPLTVTSAQKNPTAFYLCASSKPGGHSNQPQHFGDGTRLSIL.